This T cell receptor beta chain was recorded in a study of T-cell memory formation after mild COVID-19. Study-level background: In these data, TCR clusters were largely donor specific. Study-wide findings and caveats: Mostly located in CM and EM were contracting CD4+ clones, with contracting CD8+ clones located in EMRA.

J gave up 5 bases and V 7 bases, and 7 bases lay outside the gene matches. This CDR3 spans 13 amino acids. Germline CDR1 reads SQVTM; CDR2 reads ANQGSEA. This clonotype occurred many times. Its target is unknown. TCRdb called the 5' RACE reads again in MiXCR, with one record for every CDR3 protein. Among roughly 350,000 distinct CDR3 sequences listed, more than 20% were seen once. The receptor was isolated from an adult woman who had mild COVID-19 (a few samples of this study predate the infection). Cell type and time point are not known. Sequencing was done on a sample of PBMCs or a T cell subset sorted from them (not recorded which). This chain uses TRBV29-1 with TRBJ1-1; 10 bases map to TRBD1. This CDR3 is CSAGPGQGTEAFF. In DNA, the CDR3 is TGCAGCGCGGGACCGGGACAGGGGACTGAAGCTTTCTTT.